These 5 T cell receptor beta chains came from one sample sequenced in a study of blood T cells in healthy people across ages. Alongside a J-beta primer mix, a sample-barcoded 5' primer served in a second PCR lasting roughly 7 to 11 cycles. MiXCR, run by TCRdb on the 5' RACE reads, gives a single entry per CDR3 protein. Among hundreds of thousands of distinct CDR3 sequences listed, roughly 64% were seen once. Input material: blood. The source is a man aged 25 to 40 in good health.

The V call is TRBV10-3, the J call TRBJ1-6, with D hard to call. The CDR3 extends over 14 amino acids. Germline values: CDR1 ENHRY, CDR2 SYGVKD. V lost 2 bases and J lost 8, with 10 bases in between. CDR3 region: CAISETRRDSPLHF. In DNA, the CDR3 is TGTGCCATCAGTGAGACCCGGAGGGATTCACCCCTCCACTTT.

This clonotype was recorded a few times. This sequence joins TRBV20-1 and TRBJ2-5; D possibly corresponds to TRBD1 (6 bases). The CDR3 is 15 amino acids. V gave up 1 base and J gave up 1 base, with 13 bases separating them. In germline, CDR1 is DFQATT, CDR2 SNEGSKA (reference sequence). CDR3 DNA: TGCAGTGCTAGAGTAGATTTACAGGGCCAAGAGACCCAGTACTTC. Protein: CSARVDLQGQETQYF.

For this clonotype: A much larger clonotype is one base distant, so this may be a read error. This chain uses TRBV7-2 with TRBJ2-5; 7 bases line up with TRBD2. The CDR3 spans 14 residues. Germline CDR1 reads SGHTA; CDR2 reads FQGNSA. Trimming at V came to 2 bases and at J to 6 bases, leaving 6 bases not matched to a gene. The CDR3 protein is CASSLQRGQKTQYF. For the CDR3, the DNA is TGTGCCAGCAGCTTACAGCGGGGTCAAAAGACCCAGTACTTC.

V gene TRBV6-5 combines with J gene TRBJ2-4; weak D call: TRBD1 (6 bases). The better agreement between TRBJ2-7 and the DNA end casts doubt on the J call. Looked up from germline, CDR1 is MNHEY and CDR2 is SVGAGI. CDR3 length: 15 amino acids. CDR3 region: CASSYYGTQVYEQYF. CDR3 nucleotide sequence: TGTGCCAGCAGTTACTATGGGACACAAGTCTACGAGCAGTACTTC.

The chain couples TRBV28 to TRBJ1-1; weak D call: TRBD1 (6 bases). The V gene lost 1 base and the J gene lost 2 bases, with 14 bases spanning the gap. The CDR3 totals 16 residues. Germline lookup yields CDR1 MDHEN and CDR2 SYDVKM. The CDR3 loop reads CASSLFGGGLNTEAFF. CDR3 nucleotides: TGTGCCAGCAGTTTATTCGGGGGGGGGCTAAACACTGAAGCTTTCTTT.